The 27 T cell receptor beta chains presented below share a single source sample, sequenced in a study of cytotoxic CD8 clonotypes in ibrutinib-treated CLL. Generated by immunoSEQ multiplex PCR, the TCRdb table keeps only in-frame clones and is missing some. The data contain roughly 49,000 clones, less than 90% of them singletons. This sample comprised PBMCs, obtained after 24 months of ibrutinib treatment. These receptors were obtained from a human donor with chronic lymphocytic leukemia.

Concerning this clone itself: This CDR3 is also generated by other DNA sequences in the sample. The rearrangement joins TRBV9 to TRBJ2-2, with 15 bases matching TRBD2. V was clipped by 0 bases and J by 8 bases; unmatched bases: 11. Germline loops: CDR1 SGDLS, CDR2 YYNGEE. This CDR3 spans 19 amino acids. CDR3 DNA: TGTGCCAGCAGCGTAGGACTCCCACGGACTAGCGGGAGGGGGGGGGAGCTGTTTTTT. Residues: CASSVGLPRTSGRGGELFF.

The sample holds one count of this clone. The CDR3: CASSPTGGNNFATEAFF. CDR3 sequence (DNA): TGTGCCAGCAGTCCGACAGGGGGTAATAATTTCGCCACTGAAGCTTTCTTT. The rearrangement uses TRBV25-1 and TRBJ1-1; 9 bases are a match to TRBD1. Germline CDR1 reads MGHDK; CDR2 reads SYGVNS. This CDR3 is 17 amino acids long. V shed 5 bases and J 4 bases; nucleotides not matched to a gene: 14.

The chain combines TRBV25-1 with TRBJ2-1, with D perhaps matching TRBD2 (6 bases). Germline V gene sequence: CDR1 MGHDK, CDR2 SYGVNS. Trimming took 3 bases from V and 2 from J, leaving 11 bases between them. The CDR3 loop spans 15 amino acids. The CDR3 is CASSDPGSTYNEQFF. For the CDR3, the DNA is TGTGCCAGCAGTGACCCCGGGAGTACCTACAATGAGCAGTTCTTC.

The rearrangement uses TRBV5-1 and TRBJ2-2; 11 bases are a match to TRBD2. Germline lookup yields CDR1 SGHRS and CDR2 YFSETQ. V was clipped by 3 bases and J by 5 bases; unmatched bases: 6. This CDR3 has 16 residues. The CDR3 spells CASSYTSGSLTGELFF. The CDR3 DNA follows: TGCGCCAGCAGCTATACTAGCGGGAGTCTAACCGGGGAGCTGTTTTTT. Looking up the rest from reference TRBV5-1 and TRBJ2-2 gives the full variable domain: KAGVTQTPRYLIKTRGQQVTLSCSPISGHRSVSWYQQTPGQGLQFLFEYFSETQRNKGNFPGRFSGRQFSNSRSEMNVSTLELGDSALYLCASSYTSGSLTGELFFGEGSRLTVL.

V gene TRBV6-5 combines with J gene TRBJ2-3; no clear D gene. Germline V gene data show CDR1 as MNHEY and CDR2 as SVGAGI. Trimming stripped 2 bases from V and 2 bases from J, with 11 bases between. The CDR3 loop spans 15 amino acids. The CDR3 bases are TGTGCCAGCAGTTACCGGGCAACCTCCACAGATACGCAGTATTTT. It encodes CASSYRATSTDTQYF.

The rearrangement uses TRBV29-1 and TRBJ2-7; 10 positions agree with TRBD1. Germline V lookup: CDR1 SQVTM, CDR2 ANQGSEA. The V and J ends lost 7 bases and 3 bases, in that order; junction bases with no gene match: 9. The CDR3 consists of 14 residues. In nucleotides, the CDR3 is TGCAGCGCCCAGACAGGGGGCCAGGGCTACGAGCAGTACTTC. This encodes CSAQTGGQGYEQYF.

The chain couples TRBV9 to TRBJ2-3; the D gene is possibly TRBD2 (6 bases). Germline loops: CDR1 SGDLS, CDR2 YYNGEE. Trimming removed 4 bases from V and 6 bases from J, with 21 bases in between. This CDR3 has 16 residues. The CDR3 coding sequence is TGTGCCAGCAGCCCCAATTGGGGGAGCCGGGAGGATACGCAGTATTTT. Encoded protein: CASSPNWGSREDTQYF.

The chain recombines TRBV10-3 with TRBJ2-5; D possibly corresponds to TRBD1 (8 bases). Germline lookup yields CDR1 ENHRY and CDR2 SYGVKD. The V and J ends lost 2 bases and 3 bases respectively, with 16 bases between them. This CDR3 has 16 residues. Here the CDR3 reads CAISEAQGGLKETQYF. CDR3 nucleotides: TGTGCCATCAGTGAGGCACAGGGGGGGTTAAAAGAGACCCAGTACTTC.

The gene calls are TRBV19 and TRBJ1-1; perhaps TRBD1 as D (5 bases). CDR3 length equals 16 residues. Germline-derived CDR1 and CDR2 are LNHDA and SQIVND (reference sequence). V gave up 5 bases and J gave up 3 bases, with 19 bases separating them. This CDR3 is CASSPPPGVWDTEAFF. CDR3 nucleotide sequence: TGTGCCAGTAGTCCCCCCCCGGGGGTCTGGGACACTGAAGCTTTCTTT.

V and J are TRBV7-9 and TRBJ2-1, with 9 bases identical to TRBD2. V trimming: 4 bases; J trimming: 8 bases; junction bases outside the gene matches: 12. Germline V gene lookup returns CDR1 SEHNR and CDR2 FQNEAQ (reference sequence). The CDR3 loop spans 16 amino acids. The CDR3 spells CASSSKLAGVSYEQFF. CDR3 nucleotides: TGTGCCAGCAGCTCCAAACTAGCGGGCGTTTCGTATGAGCAGTTCTTC.

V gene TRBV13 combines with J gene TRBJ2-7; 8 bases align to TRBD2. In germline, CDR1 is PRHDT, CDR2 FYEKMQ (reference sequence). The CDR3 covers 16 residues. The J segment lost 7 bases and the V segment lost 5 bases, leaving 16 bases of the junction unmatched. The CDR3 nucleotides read TGTGCCAGCAGCCCCGGAGGGGTAACGGGAGGGTGGGAGCAGTACTTC. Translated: CASSPGGVTGGWEQYF.

The CDR3 is CASSLASQLAESNTGELFF. In DNA, the CDR3 is TGTGCCAGCAGCCTAGCGTCTCAACTAGCGGAGTCGAACACCGGGGAGCTGTTTTTT. The genes are TRBV13 and TRBJ2-2; TRBD2 aligns across 8 bases. The J segment lost 0 bases and the V segment lost 5 bases, leaving 14 bases of the junction unmatched. This CDR3 is built from 19 residues. Germline V lookup: CDR1 PRHDT, CDR2 FYEKMQ (reference sequence). The full variable domain, with the rest looked up from reference TRBV13 and TRBJ2-2, is AAGVIQSPRHLIKEKRETATLKCYPIPRHDTVYWYQQGPGQDPQFLISFYEKMQSDKGSIPDRFSAQQFSDYHSELNMSSLELGDSALYFCASSLASQLAESNTGELFFGEGSRLTVL.

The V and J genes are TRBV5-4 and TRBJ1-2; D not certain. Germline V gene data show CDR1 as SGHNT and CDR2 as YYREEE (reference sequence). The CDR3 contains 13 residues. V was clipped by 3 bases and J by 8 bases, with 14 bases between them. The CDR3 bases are TGTGCCAGCAGCTCTCCTGTCCTCGAAGGCTACACCTTC. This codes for CASSSPVLEGYTF. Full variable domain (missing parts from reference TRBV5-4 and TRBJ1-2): ETGVTQSPTHLIKTRGQQVTLRCSSQSGHNTVSWYQQALGQGPQFIFQYYREEENGRGNFPPRFSGLQFPNYSSELNVNALELDDSALYLCASSSPVLEGYTFGSGTRLTVV.

CDR3 residues: CASSQDRPDTGELFF. DNA of the CDR3: TGCGCCAGCAGCCAAGACCGACCCGACACCGGGGAGCTGTTTTTT. The chain combines TRBV5-1 with TRBJ2-2; no definite D call. Germline CDR1 is SGHRS and CDR2 is YFSETQ. CDR3 length equals 15 residues. V lost 4 bases to trimming and J lost 3 bases, with 13 bases between them.

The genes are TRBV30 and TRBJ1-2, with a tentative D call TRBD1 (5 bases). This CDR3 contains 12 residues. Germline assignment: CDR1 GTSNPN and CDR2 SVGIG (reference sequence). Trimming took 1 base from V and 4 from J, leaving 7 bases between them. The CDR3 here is CAWSAGPYGYTF. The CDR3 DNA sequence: TGTGCCTGGAGTGCAGGGCCCTATGGCTACACCTTC.

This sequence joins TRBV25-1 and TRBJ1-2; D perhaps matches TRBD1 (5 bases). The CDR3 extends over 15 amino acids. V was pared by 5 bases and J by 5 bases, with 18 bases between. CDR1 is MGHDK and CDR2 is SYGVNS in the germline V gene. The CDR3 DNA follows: TGTGCCAGCAGTCCTTCCGGGGCAGGGAGGTATGGCTACACCTTC. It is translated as CASSPSGAGRYGYTF.

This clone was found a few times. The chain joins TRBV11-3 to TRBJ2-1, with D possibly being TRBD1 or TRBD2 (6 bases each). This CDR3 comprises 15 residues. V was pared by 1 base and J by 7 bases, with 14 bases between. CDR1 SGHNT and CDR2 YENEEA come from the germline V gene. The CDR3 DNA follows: TGTGCCAGCAGCTTAGTCGGGGGCATTAGGAATGAGCAGTTCTTC. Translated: CASSLVGGIRNEQFF.

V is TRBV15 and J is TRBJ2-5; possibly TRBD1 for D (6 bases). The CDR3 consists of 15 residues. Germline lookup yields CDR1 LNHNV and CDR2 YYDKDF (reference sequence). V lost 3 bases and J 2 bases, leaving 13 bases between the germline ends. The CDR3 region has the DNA TGTGCCACCAGCAGGGTACAGGGAACTCAAGAGACCCAGTACTTC. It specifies CATSRVQGTQETQYF. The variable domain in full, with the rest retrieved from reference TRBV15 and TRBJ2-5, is DAMVIQNPRYQVTQFGKPVTLSCSQTLNHNVMYWYQQKSSQAPKLLFHYYDKDFNNEADTPDNFQSRRPNTSFCFLDIRSPGLGDTAMYLCATSRVQGTQETQYFGPGTRLLVL.

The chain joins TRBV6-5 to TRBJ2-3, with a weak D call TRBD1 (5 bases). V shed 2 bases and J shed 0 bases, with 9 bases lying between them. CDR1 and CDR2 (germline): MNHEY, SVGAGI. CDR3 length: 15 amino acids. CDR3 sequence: CASSYGAGSTDTQYF. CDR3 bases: TGTGCCAGCAGTTACGGGGCAGGTAGCACAGATACGCAGTATTTT.

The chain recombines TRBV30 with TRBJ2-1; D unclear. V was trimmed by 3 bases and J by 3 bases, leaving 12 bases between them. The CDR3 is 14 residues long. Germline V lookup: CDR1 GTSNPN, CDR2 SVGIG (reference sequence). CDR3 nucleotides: TGTGCCTGGAGCTCCAGTCACCTCTACAATGAGCAGTTCTTC. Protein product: CAWSSSHLYNEQFF.

CDR3 DNA: TGCGCCAGCAGCTTGGGGGACAGGGACACTGAAGCTTTCTTT. The encoded protein is CASSLGDRDTEAFF. V and J are TRBV5-1 and TRBJ1-1, with TRBD1 identical over 9 bases. V shed 0 bases and J 3 bases; nucleotides not matched to a gene: 0. Germline loops: CDR1 SGHRS, CDR2 YFSETQ. There are 14 residues in the CDR3.

CDR3 coding DNA: TGTGCCAGCGGGACTAGCGGGAGGGCCCCTTACGAGCAGTACTTC. Its protein is CASGTSGRAPYEQYF. The chain recombines TRBV28 with TRBJ2-7, with 16 bases lining up with TRBD2. The CDR3 loop spans 15 amino acids. The germline gives CDR1 MDHEN, CDR2 SYDVKM. J was trimmed by 4 bases and V by 8 bases; bases with no gene match: 5. Complete variable domain (other parts from reference TRBV28 and TRBJ2-7): DVKVTQSSRYLVKRTGEKVFLECVQDMDHENMFWYRQDPGLGLRLIYFSYDVKMKEKGDIPEGYSVSREKKERFSLILESASTNQTSMYLCASGTSGRAPYEQYFGPGTRLTVT.

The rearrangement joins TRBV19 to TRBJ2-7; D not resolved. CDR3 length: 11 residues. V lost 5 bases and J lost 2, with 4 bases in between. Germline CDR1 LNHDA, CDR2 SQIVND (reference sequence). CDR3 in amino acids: CASSDAYEQYF. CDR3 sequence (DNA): TGTGCCAGTAGTGACGCCTACGAGCAGTACTTC.

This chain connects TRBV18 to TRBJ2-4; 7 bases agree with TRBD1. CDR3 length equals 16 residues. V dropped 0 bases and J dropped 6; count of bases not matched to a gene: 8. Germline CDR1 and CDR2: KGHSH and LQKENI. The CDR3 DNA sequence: TGTGCCAGCTCACCACCGAACAGGGGCTTTGGAAACATTCAGTACTTC. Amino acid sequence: CASSPPNRGFGNIQYF.

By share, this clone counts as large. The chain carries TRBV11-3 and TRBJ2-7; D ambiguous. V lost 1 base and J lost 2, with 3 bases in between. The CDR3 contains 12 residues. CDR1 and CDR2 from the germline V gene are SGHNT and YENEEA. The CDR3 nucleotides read TGTGCCAGCAGCTTAGGTGCCTACGAGCAGTACTTC. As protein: CASSLGAYEQYF. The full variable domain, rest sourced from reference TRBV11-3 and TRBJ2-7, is EAGVVQSPRYKIIEKKQPVAFWCNPISGHNTLYWYLQNLGQGPELLIRYENEEAVDDSQLPKDRFSAERLKGVDSTLKIQPAELGDSAVYLCASSLGAYEQYFGPGTRLTVT.

The CDR3, as DNA: TGCGCCAGCAGCCAAGGAGGGCTGACCCAGTACTTC. It codes for CASSQGGLTQYF. The rearrangement joins TRBV4-1 to TRBJ2-5; D may be TRBD2 (5 bases). Germline assignment: CDR1 MGHRA and CDR2 YSYEKL. The CDR3 is 12 amino acids. Trimming pared 1 base from V and 7 bases from J, leaving 7 bases between.

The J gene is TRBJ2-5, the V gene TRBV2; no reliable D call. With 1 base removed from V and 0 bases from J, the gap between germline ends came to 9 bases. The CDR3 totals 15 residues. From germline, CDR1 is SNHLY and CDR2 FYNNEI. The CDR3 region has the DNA TGTGCCAGCAGTGAAGGGTTCTTGTACCAAGAGACCCAGTACTTC. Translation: CASSEGFLYQETQYF. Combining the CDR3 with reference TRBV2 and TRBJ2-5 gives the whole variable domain EPEVTQTPSHQVTQMGQEVILRCVPISNHLYFYWYRQILGQKVEFLVSFYNNEISEKSEIFDDQFSVERPDGSNFTLKIRSTKLEDSAMYFCASSEGFLYQETQYFGPGTRLLVL.